This T cell receptor beta chain derives from a study of blood T cell repertoires in COVID-19. For the study at large: Nucleic acid was either cDNA or gDNA, and it came from T cells, B-cell-depleted T cells, or PBMCs.

Trimming pared 3 bases from V and 6 bases from J, leaving 17 bases between. Germline CDR1 and CDR2: LGHNA and YSLEER. The CDR3 length is 15 residues. The data were produced by immunoSEQ multiplex PCR, yet TCRdb's version contains in-frame clones alone and is incomplete. The repertoire consists of about 140,000 clones, with 70% to 85% occurring once and the leading ten covering roughly a tenth. The V gene is TRBV4-3, the J gene TRBJ1-2, with D perhaps matching TRBD1 (6 bases). The source is a man aged 55 to 69 with active or convalescent COVID-19. Sequencing was carried out using peripheral blood. CDR3 loop: CASSQDIQGWDGYTF. CDR3 DNA: TGCGCCAGCAGCCAGGATATACAGGGTTGGGATGGCTACACCTTC.